This TCR beta chain is from a study of blood T cell repertoires in COVID-19. Study-wide context: The cDNA or gDNA used as material had been derived from T cells, B-cell-depleted T cells, or PBMCs.

Repertoires were generated with immunoSEQ multiplex PCR, while TCRdb's copy carries only in-frame clones and drops some. Of around 160,000 clones listed, approximately 95% are singletons. J gave up 7 bases and V 1 base, and 5 bases lay outside the gene matches. The CDR3 runs to 14 residues. Germline-derived CDR1 and CDR2 are SGHVS and FNYEAQ. This TCR was sampled from a woman aged 60 to 75 with COVID-19, enrolled during active disease. The sample was peripheral blood. This chain joins TRBV7-6 and TRBJ1-1; TRBD1 matches at 8 bases. The CDR3 protein is CASSLGGQDNEAFF. CDR3 nucleotides: TGTGCCAGCAGCTTAGGGGGACAGGACAATGAAGCTTTCTTT.